This TCR beta chain appears in the sequencing data of a study of tissue T cells after allogeneic stem cell transplantation. Germline V gene lookup returns CDR1 SGHRS and CDR2 YFSETQ. V lost 2 bases, J lost 5 bases, and 6 bases stayed unmatched. The CDR3 covers 14 residues. Sequenced by immunoSEQ multiplex PCR; TCRdb stores in-frame clones only, minus some. Counted here are more than 7,500 clones, more than 50% occurring once; the ten biggest clones make up approximately 18%. Overall study findings and caveats: Blood and spleen captured only part of the tissue TCR repertoire.

This clone was observed a handful of times. Its target is unknown. Sequencing was performed on tissue from the jejunum, taken at autopsy. The sequence was collected from a female donor of 60 years or more with lung cancer. The V call is TRBV5-1, the J call TRBJ1-1, with 7 positions matching TRBD1. The DNA for the CDR3 is TGCGCCAGCAGCTTTAGGGGGCCGGGGACTGAAGCTTTCTTT. Protein product: CASSFRGPGTEAFF.